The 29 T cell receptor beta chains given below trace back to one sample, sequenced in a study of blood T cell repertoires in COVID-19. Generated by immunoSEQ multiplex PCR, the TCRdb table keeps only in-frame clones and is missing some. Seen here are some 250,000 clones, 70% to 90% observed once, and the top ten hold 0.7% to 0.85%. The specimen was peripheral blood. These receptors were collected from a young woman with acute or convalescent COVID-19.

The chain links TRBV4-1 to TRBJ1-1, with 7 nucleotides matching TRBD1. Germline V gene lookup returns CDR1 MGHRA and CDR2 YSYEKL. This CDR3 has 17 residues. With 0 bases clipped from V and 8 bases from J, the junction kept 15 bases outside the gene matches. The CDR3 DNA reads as TGCGCCAGCAGCCAAGAAGTTATCCAGGGGGGATTCCGCGAAGCTTTCTTT. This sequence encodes CASSQEVIQGGFREAFF.

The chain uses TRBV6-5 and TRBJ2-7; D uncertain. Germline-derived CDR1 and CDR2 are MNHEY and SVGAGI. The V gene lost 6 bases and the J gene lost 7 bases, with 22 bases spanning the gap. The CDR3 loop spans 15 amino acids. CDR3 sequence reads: CASSALILTKLEQYF. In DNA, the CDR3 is TGTGCCAGCAGCGCTCTAATCCTTACGAAGCTGGAGCAGTACTTC.

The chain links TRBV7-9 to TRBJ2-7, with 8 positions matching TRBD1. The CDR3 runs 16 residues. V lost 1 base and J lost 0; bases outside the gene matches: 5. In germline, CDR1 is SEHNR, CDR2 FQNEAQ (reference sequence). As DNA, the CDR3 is TGTGCCAGCAGCTTAGGATTGGGACAGGCCTCCTACGAGCAGTACTTC. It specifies CASSLGLGQASYEQYF.

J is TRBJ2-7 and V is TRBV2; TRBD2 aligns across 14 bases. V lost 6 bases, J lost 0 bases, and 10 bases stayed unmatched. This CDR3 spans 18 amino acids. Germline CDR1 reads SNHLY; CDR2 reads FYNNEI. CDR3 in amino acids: CASSEGLAGAGVSYEQYF. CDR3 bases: TGTGCCAGCAGCGAGGGACTAGCGGGAGCAGGGGTCTCCTACGAGCAGTACTTC.

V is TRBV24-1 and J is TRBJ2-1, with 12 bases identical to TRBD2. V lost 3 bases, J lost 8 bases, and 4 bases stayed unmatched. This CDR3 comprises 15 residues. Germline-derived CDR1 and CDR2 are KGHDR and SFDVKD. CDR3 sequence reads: CATSDRTSGTYEQFF. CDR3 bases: TGTGCCACCAGTGATAGGACTAGCGGGACATATGAGCAGTTCTTC.

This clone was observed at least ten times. This CDR3 reads CASSLNRDSTDTQYF. CDR3 in DNA: TGTGCCAGCAGCTTAAACAGGGATAGCACAGATACGCAGTATTTT. The V and J genes are TRBV7-3 and TRBJ2-3, with a tentative D call TRBD1 (6 bases). This CDR3 spans 15 amino acids. Germline V gives CDR1 SGHTA, CDR2 FQGTGA. Trimming pared 1 base from V and 0 bases from J, leaving 8 bases between. The whole variable domain, remainder taken from reference TRBV7-3 and TRBJ2-3, is GAGVSQTPSNKVTEKGKYVELRCDPISGHTALYWYRQSLGQGPEFLIYFQGTGAADDSGLPNDRFFAVRPEGSVSTLKIQRTERGDSAVYLCASSLNRDSTDTQYFGPGTRLTVL.

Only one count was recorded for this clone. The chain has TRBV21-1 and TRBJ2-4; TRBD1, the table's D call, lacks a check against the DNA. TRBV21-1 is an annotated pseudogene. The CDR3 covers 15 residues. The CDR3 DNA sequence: TGTGCCAGCAGCGCCGCCGGGACAGTCAAAAACATTCAGTACTTC. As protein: CASSAAGTVKNIQYF.

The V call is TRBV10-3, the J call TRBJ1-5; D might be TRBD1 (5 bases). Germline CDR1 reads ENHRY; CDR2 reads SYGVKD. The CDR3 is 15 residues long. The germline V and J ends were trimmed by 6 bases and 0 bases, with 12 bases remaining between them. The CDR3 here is CAIRDHRYSNQPQHF. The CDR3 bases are TGTGCCATCAGAGATCACAGGTATAGCAATCAGCCCCAGCATTTT.

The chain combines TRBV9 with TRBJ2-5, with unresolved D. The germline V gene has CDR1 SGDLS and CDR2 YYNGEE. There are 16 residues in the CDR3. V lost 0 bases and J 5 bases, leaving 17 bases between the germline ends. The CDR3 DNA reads TGTGCCAGCAGCGTAGGCGAAACCCCAGCGAGGGAGACCCAGTACTTC. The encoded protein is CASSVGETPARETQYF.

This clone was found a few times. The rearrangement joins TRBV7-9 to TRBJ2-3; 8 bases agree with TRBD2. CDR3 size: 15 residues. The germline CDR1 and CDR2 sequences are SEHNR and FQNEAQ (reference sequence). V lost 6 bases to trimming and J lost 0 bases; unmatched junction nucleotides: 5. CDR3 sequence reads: CASSRGLASTDTQYF. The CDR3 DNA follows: TGTGCCAGCAGTCGCGGACTAGCCAGCACAGATACGCAGTATTTT. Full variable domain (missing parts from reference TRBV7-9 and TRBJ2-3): DTGVSQNPRHKITKRGQNVTFRCDPISEHNRLYWYRQTLGQGPEFLTYFQNEAQLEKSRLLSDRFSAERPKGSFSTLEIQRTEQGDSAMYLCASSRGLASTDTQYFGPGTRLTVL.

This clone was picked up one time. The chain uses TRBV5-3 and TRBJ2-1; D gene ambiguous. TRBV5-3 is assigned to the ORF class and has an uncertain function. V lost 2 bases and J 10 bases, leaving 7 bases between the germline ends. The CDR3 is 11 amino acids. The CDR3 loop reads CARSFQSEQFF. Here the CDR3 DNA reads TGTGCCAGAAGCTTCCAATCAGAGCAGTTCTTC.

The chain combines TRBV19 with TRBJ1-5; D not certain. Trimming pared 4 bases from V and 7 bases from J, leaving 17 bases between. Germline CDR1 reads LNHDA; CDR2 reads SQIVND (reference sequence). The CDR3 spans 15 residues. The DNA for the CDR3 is TGTGCCAGTAGTACTCTCGTCAAGGCGGAACAGCCCCAGCATTTT. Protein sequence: CASSTLVKAEQPQHF.

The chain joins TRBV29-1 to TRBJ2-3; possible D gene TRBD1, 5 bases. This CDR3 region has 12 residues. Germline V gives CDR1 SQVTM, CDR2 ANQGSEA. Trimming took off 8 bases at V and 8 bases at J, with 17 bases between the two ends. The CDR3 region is CSIRVGFATQYF. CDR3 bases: TGCAGCATCAGGGTGGGGTTTGCTACGCAGTATTTT.

CDR3 sequence reads: CASSPLSGTQYF. The DNA for the CDR3 is TGTGCCAGCAGTCCCCTTAGCGGTACGCAGTATTTT. V is TRBV6-5 and J is TRBJ2-3; perhaps TRBD2 as D (6 bases). This CDR3 has 12 amino acids. Trimming removed 5 bases at V and 8 bases at J, with 11 bases between. CDR1 and CDR2 from the germline V gene are MNHEY and SVGAGI.

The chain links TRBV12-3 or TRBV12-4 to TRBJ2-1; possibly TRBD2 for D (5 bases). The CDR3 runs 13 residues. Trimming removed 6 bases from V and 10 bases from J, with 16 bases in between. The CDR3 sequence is CASSSTERREQFF. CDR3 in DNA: TGTGCCAGCAGCTCGACCGAGCGGCGAGAGCAGTTCTTC.

For the CDR3, the DNA is TGTGCCAGTAGTATAGGAGGGGGTACAGAGACCCAGTACTTC. This sequence encodes CASSIGGGTETQYF. The J gene is TRBJ2-5, the V gene TRBV19; possible D gene TRBD1, 6 bases. V lost 1 base and J 4 bases, leaving 10 bases between the germline ends. The germline gives CDR1 LNHDA, CDR2 SQIVND (reference sequence). This CDR3 spans 14 amino acids. Full variable domain (remainder filled in from reference TRBV19 and TRBJ2-5): DGGITQSPKYLFRKEGQNVTLSCEQNLNHDAMYWYRQDPGQGLRLIYYSQIVNDFQKGDIAEGYSVSREKKESFPLTVTSAQKNPTAFYLCASSIGGGTETQYFGPGTRLLVL.

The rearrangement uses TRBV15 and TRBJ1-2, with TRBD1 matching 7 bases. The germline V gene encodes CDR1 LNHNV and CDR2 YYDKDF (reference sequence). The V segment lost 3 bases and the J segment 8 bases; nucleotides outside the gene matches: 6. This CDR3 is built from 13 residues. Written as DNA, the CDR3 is TGTGCCACCAGCAGGGCGACAGGGAGAGGCTACACCTTC. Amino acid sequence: CATSRATGRGYTF.

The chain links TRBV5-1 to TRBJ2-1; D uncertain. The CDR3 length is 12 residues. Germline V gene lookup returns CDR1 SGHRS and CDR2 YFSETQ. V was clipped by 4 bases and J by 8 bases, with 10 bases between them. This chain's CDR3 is CASSPLADEQFF. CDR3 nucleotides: TGCGCCAGCAGCCCCCTGGCCGATGAGCAGTTCTTC.

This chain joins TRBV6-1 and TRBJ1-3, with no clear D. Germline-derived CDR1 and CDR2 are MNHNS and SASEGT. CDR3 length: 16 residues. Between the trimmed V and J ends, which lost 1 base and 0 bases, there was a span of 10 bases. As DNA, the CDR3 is TGTGCCAGCAGTGAAGTACGCAGTCTCTCTGGAAACACCATATATTTT. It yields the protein CASSEVRSLSGNTIYF.

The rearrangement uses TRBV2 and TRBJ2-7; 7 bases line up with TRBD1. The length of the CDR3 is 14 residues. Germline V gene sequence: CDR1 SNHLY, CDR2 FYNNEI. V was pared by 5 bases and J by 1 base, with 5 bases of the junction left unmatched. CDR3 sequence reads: CASSQGVYSYEQYF. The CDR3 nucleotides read TGTGCCAGCAGTCAGGGGGTCTATTCCTACGAGCAGTACTTC. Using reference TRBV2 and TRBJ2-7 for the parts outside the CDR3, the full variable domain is EPEVTQTPSHQVTQMGQEVILRCVPISNHLYFYWYRQILGQKVEFLVSFYNNEISEKSEIFDDQFSVERPDGSNFTLKIRSTKLEDSAMYFCASSQGVYSYEQYFGPGTRLTVT.

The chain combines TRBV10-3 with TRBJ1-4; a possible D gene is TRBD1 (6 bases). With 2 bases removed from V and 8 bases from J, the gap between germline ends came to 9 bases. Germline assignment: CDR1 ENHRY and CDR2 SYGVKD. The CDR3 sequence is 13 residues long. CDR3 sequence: CAISERTEEKLFF. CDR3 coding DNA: TGTGCCATCAGTGAGCGGACAGAAGAAAAACTGTTTTTT.

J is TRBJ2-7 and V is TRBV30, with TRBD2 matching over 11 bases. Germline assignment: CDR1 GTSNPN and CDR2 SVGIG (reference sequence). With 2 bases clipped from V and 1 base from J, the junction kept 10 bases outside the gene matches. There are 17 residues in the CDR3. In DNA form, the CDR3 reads TGTGCCTGGAGTACTAATCTCGGGACTAGCGGTTCCTACGAGCAGTACTTC. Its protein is CAWSTNLGTSGSYEQYF. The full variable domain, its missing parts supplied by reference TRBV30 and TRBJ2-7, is SQTIHQWPATLVQPVGSPLSLECTVEGTSNPNLYWYRQAAGRGLQLLFYSVGIGQISSEVPQNLSASRPQDRQFILSSKKLLLSDSGFYLCAWSTNLGTSGSYEQYFGPGTRLTVT.

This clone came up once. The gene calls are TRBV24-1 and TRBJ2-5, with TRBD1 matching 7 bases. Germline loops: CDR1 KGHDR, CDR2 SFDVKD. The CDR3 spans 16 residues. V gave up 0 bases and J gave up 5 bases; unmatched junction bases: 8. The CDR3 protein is CATSDLHLTGSETQYF. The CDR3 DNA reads TGTGCCACCAGTGATTTGCACCTGACAGGGTCGGAGACCCAGTACTTC.

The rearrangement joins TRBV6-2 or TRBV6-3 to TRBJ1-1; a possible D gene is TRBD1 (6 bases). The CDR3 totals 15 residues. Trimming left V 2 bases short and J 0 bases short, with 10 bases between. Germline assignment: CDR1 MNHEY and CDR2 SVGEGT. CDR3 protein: CASSYRQGLNTEAFF. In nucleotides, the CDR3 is TGTGCCAGCAGTTACAGGCAGGGGTTGAACACTGAAGCTTTCTTT.

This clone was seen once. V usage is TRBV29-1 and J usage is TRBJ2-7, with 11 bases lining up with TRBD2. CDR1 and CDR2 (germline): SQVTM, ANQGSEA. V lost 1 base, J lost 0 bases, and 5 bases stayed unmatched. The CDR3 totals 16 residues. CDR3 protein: CSVEATSGSVSYEQYF. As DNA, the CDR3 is TGCAGCGTTGAAGCAACTAGCGGGAGTGTCTCCTACGAGCAGTACTTC.

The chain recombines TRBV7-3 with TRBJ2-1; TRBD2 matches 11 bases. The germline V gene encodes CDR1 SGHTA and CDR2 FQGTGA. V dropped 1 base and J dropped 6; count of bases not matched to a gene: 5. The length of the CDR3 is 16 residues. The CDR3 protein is CASSLIRGLAANEQFF. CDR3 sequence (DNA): TGTGCCAGCAGCTTAATCCGGGGACTAGCGGCCAATGAGCAGTTCTTC.

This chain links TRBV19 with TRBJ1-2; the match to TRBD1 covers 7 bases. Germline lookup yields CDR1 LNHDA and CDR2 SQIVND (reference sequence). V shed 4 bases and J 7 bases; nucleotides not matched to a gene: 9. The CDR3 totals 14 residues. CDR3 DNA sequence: TGTGCCAGTAGTAGCCTCGACAGGGATTTTGGCTACACCTTC. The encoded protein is CASSSLDRDFGYTF.

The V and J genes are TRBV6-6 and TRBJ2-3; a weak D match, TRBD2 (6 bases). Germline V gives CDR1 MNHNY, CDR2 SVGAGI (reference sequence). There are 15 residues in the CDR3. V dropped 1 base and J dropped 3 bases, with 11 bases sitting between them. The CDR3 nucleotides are TGTGCCAGCAGTTACTTAATCCGGGGGACAGATACGCAGTATTTT. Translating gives CASSYLIRGTDTQYF.

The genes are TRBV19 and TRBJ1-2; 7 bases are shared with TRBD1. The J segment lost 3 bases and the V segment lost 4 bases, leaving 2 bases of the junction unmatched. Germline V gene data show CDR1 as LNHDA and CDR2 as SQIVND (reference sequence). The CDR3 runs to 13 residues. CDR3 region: CASSRDSYYGYTF. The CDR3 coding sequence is TGTGCCAGTAGTAGGGACAGTTACTATGGCTACACCTTC.